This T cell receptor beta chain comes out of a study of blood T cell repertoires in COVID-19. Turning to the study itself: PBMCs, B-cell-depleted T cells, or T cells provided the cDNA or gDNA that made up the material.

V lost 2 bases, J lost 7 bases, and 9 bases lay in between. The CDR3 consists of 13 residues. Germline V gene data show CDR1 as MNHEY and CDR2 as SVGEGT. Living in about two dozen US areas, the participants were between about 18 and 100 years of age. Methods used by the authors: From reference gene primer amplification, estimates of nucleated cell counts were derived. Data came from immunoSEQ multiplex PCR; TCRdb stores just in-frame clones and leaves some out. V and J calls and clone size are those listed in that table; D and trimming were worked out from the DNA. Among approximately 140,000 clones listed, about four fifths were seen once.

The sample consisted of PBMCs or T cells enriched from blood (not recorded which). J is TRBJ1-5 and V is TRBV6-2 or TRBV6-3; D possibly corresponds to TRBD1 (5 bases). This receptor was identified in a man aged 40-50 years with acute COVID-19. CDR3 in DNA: TGTGCCAGCAGTTACCCGACAGAGCAGCCCCAGCATTTT. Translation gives CASSYPTEQPQHF.